This paragraph covers one T cell receptor (beta chain) sequence. Germline CDR1 SGHTA, CDR2 FQGNSA. Trimming removed 5 bases from V and 3 bases from J, with 14 bases in between. This CDR3 is 15 amino acids long. Profiling relied on immunoSEQ multiplex PCR, and the TCRdb table lists in-frame clones only, not all of them. The sample yields 290,000 or so clones, approximately 86% seen once. This record comes from a study of blood T cell repertoires in COVID-19. Study details: PBMCs, B-cell-depleted T cells, or T cells provided the cDNA or gDNA that made up the material.

This chain connects TRBV7-2 to TRBJ1-5, with TRBD1 as a possible D gene (5 bases). This receptor was identified in an older man with acute or convalescent COVID-19. Sequenced material: peripheral blood. For the CDR3, the DNA is TGTGCCAGCAGCGTGGGGGGTGTCTTCAATCAGCCCCAGCATTTT. Translated, it gives CASSVGGVFNQPQHF.